The sequence of this T cell receptor beta chain was determined in a study of blood T cell repertoires in COVID-19. Study in general: Samples representing acute and convalescent COVID-19 were sourced from the United States, Italy and Spain. Sample material is recorded as cDNA or gDNA derived from T cells, B-cell-depleted T cells, or PBMCs.

As processed by the authors: From reference gene primer amplification, estimates of nucleated cell counts were derived. Generated by immunoSEQ multiplex PCR, the TCRdb table keeps only in-frame clones and is missing some. The DNA was the basis for D and trimming; V, J and clone size are from that table. The profile covers some 130,000 clones, with about 85% appearing a single time and more than 9.5% taken by the ten largest. Germline V gene sequence: CDR1 SGHRS, CDR2 YFSETQ. This CDR3 has 13 amino acids. Deletions cut 6 bases from V and 5 bases from J, with 11 bases between. This TCR was sampled from a man between 35 and 55 years old with active or convalescent COVID-19. The chain recombines TRBV5-1 with TRBJ1-4; no clear D. Sequenced input: peripheral blood. The CDR3 protein is CASKALLNEKLFF. CDR3 nucleotide sequence: TGCGCCAGCAAAGCCCTGTTGAATGAAAAACTGTTTTTT.